Below, 18 T cell receptor beta chains from the same sample are listed, as sequenced in a study of somatic mutations in cytotoxic T cells in rheumatoid arthritis. This table comes from immunoSEQ multiplex PCR, and its TCRdb copy is limited to in-frame clones, with some not included. The sample lists 6,000 or so clones; 60% to 85% were seen once. This specimen consisted of CD8+ T cells sorted from blood, obtained at a follow-up visit. The receptors originated from a woman in her 70s with rheumatoid arthritis.

The chain is built from TRBV13 and TRBJ2-3; 12 bases align to TRBD2. The CDR3 contains 24 residues. V lost 5 bases and J lost 3; bases outside the gene matches: 30. Germline V lookup: CDR1 PRHDT, CDR2 FYEKMQ (reference sequence). Written as DNA, the CDR3 is TGTGCCAGCAGCCCCCGGGACAGGATAAGGGGTCGGGCTAGCGGGGGGGCCGCGACAGATACGCAGTATTTT. Amino acid sequence: CASSPRDRIRGRASGGAATDTQYF.

This chain connects TRBV29-1 to TRBJ2-5, with 10 bases aligning to TRBD2. This CDR3 has 17 amino acids. V shed 3 bases and J 1 base; nucleotides not matched to a gene: 11. Germline V gene data show CDR1 as SQVTM and CDR2 as ANQGSEA. The CDR3: CSVDGLAGVWTQETQYF. DNA for the CDR3: TGCAGCGTTGATGGGCTAGCGGGAGTTTGGACCCAAGAGACCCAGTACTTC.

The chain combines TRBV28 with TRBJ2-7; 8 bases are shared with TRBD1. This CDR3 is 15 amino acids long. CDR1 and CDR2 (germline): MDHEN, SYDVKM. CDR3 loop: CATLTPTGATYEQYF. DNA of the CDR3: TGTGCGACCCTTACCCCGACAGGGGCCACCTACGAGCAGTACTTC.

This clone was seen a single time. The chain has TRBV29-1 and TRBJ2-1, with 7 positions matching TRBD1. This CDR3 has 14 residues. V dropped 3 bases and J dropped 2; count of bases not matched to a gene: 4. From germline, CDR1 is SQVTM and CDR2 ANQGSEA. CDR3 sequence reads: CSVEPQGTYNEQFF. Written as DNA, the CDR3 is TGCAGCGTTGAGCCACAGGGGACCTACAATGAGCAGTTCTTC.

V and J are TRBV6-1 and TRBJ2-7; maybe TRBD1 (5 bases). There are 16 residues in the CDR3. Germline CDR1 is MNHNS and CDR2 is SASEGT. The V gene lost 1 base and the J gene lost 3 bases, with 16 bases spanning the gap. The CDR3 here is CASSEVTGAGNYEQYF. The CDR3 nucleotides are TGTGCCAGCAGTGAAGTAACTGGGGCAGGGAACTACGAGCAGTACTTC.

There are a few counts of this clone. The chain employs TRBV28 and TRBJ2-1; D is uncertain. V was pared by 6 bases and J by 4 bases, with 13 bases between. Germline values: CDR1 MDHEN, CDR2 SYDVKM. There are 14 residues in the CDR3. The CDR3 loop reads CASRIMGGYNEQFF. CDR3 DNA sequence: TGTGCCAGCAGGATCATGGGTGGGTACAATGAGCAGTTCTTC. Supplemented by reference TRBV28 and TRBJ2-1, the full variable domain reads DVKVTQSSRYLVKRTGEKVFLECVQDMDHENMFWYRQDPGLGLRLIYFSYDVKMKEKGDIPEGYSVSREKKERFSLILESASTNQTSMYLCASRIMGGYNEQFFGPGTRLTVL.

This clone was counted a single time. The chain joins TRBV7-2 to TRBJ2-1; D gene ambiguous. Trimming left V 1 base short and J 12 bases short, with 10 bases between. The CDR3 runs 12 residues. Germline V CDR1 and CDR2: SGHTA, FQGNSA. The CDR3 spells CASSLGGTRQFF. In DNA form, the CDR3 reads TGTGCCAGCAGCTTAGGGGGAACCCGGCAGTTCTTC. The variable domain in full, completed from reference TRBV7-2 and TRBJ2-1, reads GAGVSQSPSNKVTEKGKDVELRCDPISGHTALYWYRQSLGQGLEFLIYFQGNSAPDKSGLPSDRFSAERTGGSVSTLTIQRTQQEDSAVYLCASSLGGTRQFFGPGTRLTVL.

The genes are TRBV4-1 and TRBJ2-7; 7 positions agree with TRBD2. Germline V lookup: CDR1 MGHRA, CDR2 YSYEKL. V dropped 1 base and J dropped 2; count of bases not matched to a gene: 11. This CDR3 spans 17 amino acids. The CDR3 here is CASSQGVGGTPTYEQYF. DNA of the CDR3: TGCGCCAGCAGCCAAGGAGTCGGGGGGACGCCTACCTACGAGCAGTACTTC.

The chain is built from TRBV6-4 and TRBJ2-3, with 9 bases aligning to TRBD2. Trimming cost V 2 bases and J 4 bases; bases outside gene matches: 4. This CDR3 is 15 amino acids long. CDR1 MRHNA and CDR2 SNTAGT come from the germline V gene. Here the CDR3 DNA reads TGTGCCAGCAGTGACAAGGCGGGGGGGGCAGATACGCAGTATTTT. Protein: CASSDKAGGADTQYF.

The chain is built from TRBV7-9 and TRBJ2-3, with 14 bases identical to TRBD2. V shed 6 bases and J 2 bases; nucleotides not matched to a gene: 7. Germline values: CDR1 SEHNR, CDR2 FQNEAQ (reference sequence). This CDR3 spans 17 amino acids. The CDR3 DNA follows: TGTGCCAGCAGTTCCGGGACTAGCGGGGGTCACACAGATACGCAGTATTTT. It codes for CASSSGTSGGHTDTQYF.

This clone showed up just a few times. V usage is TRBV19 and J usage is TRBJ2-2, with D perhaps matching TRBD1 (5 bases). CDR3 length: 15 amino acids. Germline V gene data show CDR1 as LNHDA and CDR2 as SQIVND (reference sequence). The ends were cut back, 2 bases at V and 5 bases at J, with 12 bases in the middle. CDR3 sequence reads: CASSIRLGQTGELFF. DNA of the CDR3: TGTGCCAGTAGTATAAGGTTGGGGCAAACCGGGGAGCTGTTTTTT. Supplemented by reference TRBV19 and TRBJ2-2, the full variable domain reads DGGITQSPKYLFRKEGQNVTLSCEQNLNHDAMYWYRQDPGQGLRLIYYSQIVNDFQKGDIAEGYSVSREKKESFPLTVTSAQKNPTAFYLCASSIRLGQTGELFFGEGSRLTVL.

The chain joins TRBV10-3 to TRBJ2-7; 9 bases are shared with TRBD1. V trimming: 6 bases; J trimming: 9 bases; junction bases outside the gene matches: 18. CDR3 length equals 16 residues. CDR1 is ENHRY, CDR2 SYGVKD, per germline. DNA of the CDR3: TGTGCCATCAGGGTAGATTCCGGGACAGGGCCTTTTCGGCAGTACTTC. This codes for CAIRVDSGTGPFRQYF.

The rearrangement links TRBV6-5 to TRBJ1-2, with 7 bases matching TRBD1. The CDR3 has 15 residues. V lost 6 bases to trimming and J lost 3 bases; unmatched junction nucleotides: 10. The V gene's germline CDR1 is MNHEY and CDR2 SVGAGI. The CDR3 DNA reads TGTGCCAGCAGGACAGGGTTATCTCTCCACTATGGCTACACCTTC. Its protein is CASRTGLSLHYGYTF.

V and J are TRBV6-1 and TRBJ2-7, with D perhaps matching TRBD2 (6 bases). CDR1 and CDR2 from the germline V gene are MNHNS and SASEGT. The ends were cut back, 5 bases at V and 1 base at J, with 15 bases in the middle. The CDR3 runs to 15 residues. CDR3: CASSSAGTSSYEQYF. The CDR3, as DNA: TGTGCCAGCAGTTCCGCCGGGACTTCATCCTACGAGCAGTACTTC.

J is TRBJ2-1 and V is TRBV28; 9 bases align to TRBD1. CDR1 MDHEN and CDR2 SYDVKM come from the germline V gene. The trim removed 2 bases at V and 1 base at J, leaving 6 bases unmatched. The CDR3 consists of 17 residues. The CDR3 protein is CASSLPGTGFSYNEQFF. The CDR3 DNA follows: TGTGCCAGCAGTTTACCCGGGACAGGGTTTTCCTACAATGAGCAGTTCTTC.

This chain connects TRBV2 to TRBJ2-3, with D possibly called TRBD1 or TRBD2 (5 bases each). Germline CDR1 SNHLY, CDR2 FYNNEI. CDR3 length: 15 residues. V shed 6 bases and J shed 0 bases, with 13 bases lying between them. This CDR3 reads CASRGDRPSTDTQYF. The DNA for the CDR3 is TGTGCCAGCAGGGGGGACCGCCCGAGCACAGATACGCAGTATTTT.

In nucleotides, the CDR3 is TGCGCCAGCAGCCCTGAGGCCCCTGATACGCAGTATTTT. Residues: CASSPEAPDTQYF. This rearrangement joins TRBV4-1 to TRBJ2-3; D is ambiguous. V was clipped by 4 bases and J by 6 bases, with 11 bases between them. There are 13 residues in the CDR3. Germline V gives CDR1 MGHRA, CDR2 YSYEKL.

This clone appeared a few times. The chain joins TRBV6-4 to TRBJ2-2, with D perhaps TRBD1 or TRBD2 (5 bases each). The CDR3 is 16 amino acids. V dropped 7 bases and J dropped 3 bases, with 18 bases sitting between them. Germline CDR1 and CDR2: MRHNA and SNTAGT. As DNA, the CDR3 is TGTGCCAGCACCCCAACAGGAGGCAGTGACACCGGGGAGCTGTTTTTT. Amino acid sequence: CASTPTGGSDTGELFF.